Following are 10 T cell receptor beta chains from one sample sequenced in a study of control samples from healthy donors and cancer patients. Sequencing used immunoSEQ multiplex PCR; TCRdb keeps in-frame clones, though not all of them. The sample lists about 92,000 clones, roughly 86% seen once, with approximately 9.8% in the top ten. Sample: blood. The receptor source for this set is a woman aged 55-69 years in good health.

The chain combines TRBV4-2 with TRBJ2-3; the match to TRBD2 covers 7 bases. The CDR3 extends over 16 amino acids. CDR1 and CDR2 from the germline V gene are LGHNA and YNFKEQ. V gave up 1 base and J gave up 5 bases; unmatched junction bases: 9. The CDR3 reads CASSQAILSSGDTQYF. CDR3 nucleotide sequence: TGTGCCAGCAGCCAAGCCATCCTTTCTAGCGGAGATACGCAGTATTTT.

The V call is TRBV27, the J call TRBJ1-2; TRBD1 might be the D (5 bases). This CDR3 is 16 amino acids long. Germline CDR1 reads MNHEY; CDR2 reads SMNVEV (reference sequence). V lost 2 bases and J 7 bases, leaving 20 bases between the germline ends. The CDR3 is CASSLSGTQASGGYTF. The CDR3 bases are TGTGCCAGCAGTTTAAGCGGGACGCAGGCTTCTGGTGGCTACACCTTC.

This clone was counted between two and nine times. CDR3 residues: CASSRGEKLFF. Written as DNA, the CDR3 is TGTGCCAGCAGTCGCGGTGAAAAACTGTTTTTT. This chain links TRBV28 with TRBJ1-4; unclear D gene. Germline CDR1 is MDHEN and CDR2 is SYDVKM. Trimming removed 5 bases from V and 7 bases from J, with 5 bases in between. The CDR3 sequence is 11 residues long.

The sample holds a few counts of this clone. This chain uses TRBV6-2 or TRBV6-3 with TRBJ2-4; the D gene is possibly TRBD2 (6 bases). Germline loops: CDR1 MNHEY, CDR2 SVGEGT. This CDR3 has 19 residues. Trimming left V 0 bases short and J 0 bases short, with 18 bases between. The CDR3 coding sequence is TGTGCCAGCAGTTACTCCCGATCTAGCGTGGGTTTAGCCAAAAACATTCAGTACTTC. Translated, it gives CASSYSRSSVGLAKNIQYF.

The chain carries TRBV6-1 and TRBJ2-3; the match to TRBD2 covers 14 bases. CDR1 MNHNS and CDR2 SASEGT come from the germline V gene. V was clipped by 1 base and J by 5 bases; unmatched bases: 8. The CDR3 is made up of 18 amino acids. The CDR3 DNA sequence: TGTGCCAGCAGTGAAGTTGGGGGACTAGCGGGAGTAGTAGATACGCAGTATTTT. This encodes CASSEVGGLAGVVDTQYF.

This rearrangement joins TRBV7-9 to TRBJ1-1; unclear D gene. Per the germline V gene, CDR1 is SEHNR and CDR2 is FQNEAQ (reference sequence). This CDR3 comprises 14 residues. V was clipped by 4 bases and J by 7 bases, with 16 bases between them. The CDR3 protein is CASSSSPSKIEAFF. The CDR3 DNA reads as TGTGCCAGCAGCTCCTCCCCTTCTAAAATTGAAGCTTTCTTT. The variable domain in full, with the rest retrieved from reference TRBV7-9 and TRBJ1-1, is DTGVSQNPRHKITKRGQNVTFRCDPISEHNRLYWYRQTLGQGPEFLTYFQNEAQLEKSRLLSDRFSAERPKGSFSTLEIQRTEQGDSAMYLCASSSSPSKIEAFFGQGTRLTVV.

The chain joins TRBV5-1 to TRBJ2-7, with D uncertain. The length of the CDR3 is 15 residues. Trimming took 0 bases from V and 1 from J, leaving 11 bases between them. CDR1 and CDR2 (germline): SGHRS, YFSETQ. The CDR3 loop reads CASSLESGRSYEQYF. The CDR3 bases are TGCGCCAGCAGCTTGGAGTCGGGCAGATCCTACGAGCAGTACTTC.

The rearrangement uses TRBV19 and TRBJ1-5; D uncertain. The CDR3 has 14 residues. Per germline, CDR1 LNHDA and CDR2 SQIVND (reference sequence). Deletions cut 7 bases from V and 4 bases from J, with 14 bases between. This CDR3 reads CASMNAGRNQPQHF. The CDR3 DNA sequence: TGTGCCAGTATGAACGCGGGTCGGAATCAGCCCCAGCATTTT.

For the CDR3, the DNA is TGTGCCAGTAGTATCTCTCGGGAGGCGGTTGAGCAGTTCTTC. Protein product: CASSISREAVEQFF. The rearrangement joins TRBV19 to TRBJ2-1; 7 nucleotides agree with TRBD2. The germline CDR1 and CDR2 sequences are LNHDA and SQIVND (reference sequence). The CDR3 spans 14 residues. With V trimmed by 3 bases and J by 9 bases, 8 bases remained unmatched.

This rearrangement joins TRBV4-1 to TRBJ1-5; 7 bases line up with TRBD1. Germline values: CDR1 MGHRA, CDR2 YSYEKL. This CDR3 has 17 residues. Trimming removed 1 base from V and 4 bases from J; junction bases left unmatched: 10. CDR3 amino acids: CASSQVLPGQLNQPQHF. The CDR3 DNA reads TGCGCCAGCAGCCAAGTCCTTCCGGGACAGCTTAATCAGCCCCAGCATTTT.